This TCR beta chain is from a study of blood T cell repertoires in COVID-19. The germline V and J ends were trimmed by 3 bases and 2 bases, with 10 bases remaining between them. This CDR3 comprises 14 residues. CDR1 and CDR2 (germline): KGHSH, LQKENI. To note about this clone: Other DNA sequences in this specimen translate into the identical CDR3.

Cohort placement rested on clinical history that participants reported themselves. Donors in Cohort 3 who had recovered were those with two negative PCRs, healthcare professional clearance, or resolution of their symptoms. The data were produced by immunoSEQ multiplex PCR, yet TCRdb's version contains in-frame clones alone and is incomplete. The data contain some 460,000 clones, about nine tenths of them singletons. Sequencing was carried out using PBMCs or T cells enriched from blood (not recorded which). This clonotype was sampled from a woman aged 18 to 35 who had recovered from COVID-19. This chain joins TRBV18 and TRBJ1-2; TRBD1 might be the D (6 bases). The CDR3 DNA is TGTGCCAGCTCACCCACGGGGGGCAACTATGGCTACACCTTC. Protein product: CASSPTGGNYGYTF.